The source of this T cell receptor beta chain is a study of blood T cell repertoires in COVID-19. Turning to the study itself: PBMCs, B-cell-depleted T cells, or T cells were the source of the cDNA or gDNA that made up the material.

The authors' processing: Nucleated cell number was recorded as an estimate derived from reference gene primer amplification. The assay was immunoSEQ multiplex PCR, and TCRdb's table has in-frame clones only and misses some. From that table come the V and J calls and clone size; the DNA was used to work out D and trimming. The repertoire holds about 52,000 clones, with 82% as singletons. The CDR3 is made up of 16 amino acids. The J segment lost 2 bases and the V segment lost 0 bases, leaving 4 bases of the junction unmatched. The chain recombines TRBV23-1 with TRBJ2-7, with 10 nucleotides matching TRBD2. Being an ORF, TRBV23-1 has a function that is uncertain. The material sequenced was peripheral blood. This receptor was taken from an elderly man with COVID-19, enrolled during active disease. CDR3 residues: CASSQSRLAGPYEQYV. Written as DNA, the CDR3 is TGCGCCAGCAGTCAATCTAGACTAGCGGGTCCCTACGAGCAGTACGTC.